The sample holds a few counts of the clone carrying this T cell receptor (beta chain). These data are taken from a study of low-dose radiotherapy and immunotherapy resistance in tumors. As for the study in general: The drug cyclophosphamide was given into a vein at 200 mg/m2 every two weeks, one day before radiation and immunotherapy.

Time point: before trial treatment. Alpha- and beta-chain coverage of first-strand cDNA came from TRAV- and TRBV-specific primers. Both a constant-region primer and a V-primer adapter served to amplify TCRs across roughly 22 PCR cycles. TCRdb fed the reads into MiXCR, producing one record per CDR3 protein. The sample holds tens of thousands of distinct CDR3 sequences, more than 8% seen once. This receptor was identified in a male donor with prostate cancer. The source material was PBMCs, sampled before treatment.

Here the CDR3 reads CASSKKETQYF. For the CDR3, the DNA is TGTGCCAGCAGTAAAAAAGAGACCCAGTACTTC. This chain joins TRBV2 and TRBJ2-5; D is ambiguous. The CDR3 length is 11 residues. Germline V CDR1 and CDR2: SNHLY, FYNNEI. Trimming took off 5 bases at V and 3 bases at J, with 4 bases between the two ends.